These 16 T cell receptor beta chains were sequenced from one sample in a study of CD8 T cells in Susac syndrome (dated by TCRdb to 2018 to 2020). Library preparation employed the immunoSEQ multiplex PCR assay. RNA was extracted using the RNeasy kit, and about 0.45 to 1 ug of the RNA was reverse transcribed with random hexamers. Clones were called with MiXCR by TCRdb after fastp trimmed the public reads at Q25, and only in-frame beta chains were retained. Rows with one shared CDR3 protein collapse into an entry with the most common genes and DNA. Counted in this sample were under 200,000 distinct CDR3 sequences; 80% to 95% of them appeared once. The ten biggest clones cover around 0.096% of the sample. The sequenced sample consisted of CD4+ T cells from PBMCs. Every receptor here comes from a human donor in good health.

The chain couples TRBV27 to TRBJ2-6; D is uncertain. The CDR3 has 16 residues. Trimming took off 8 bases at V and 1 base at J, with 15 bases between the two ends. The V gene's germline CDR1 is MNHEY and CDR2 SMNVEV (reference sequence). The CDR3 region is CASASPRRSGANVLTF. In DNA form, the CDR3 reads TGTGCCAGCGCCTCACCTCGTAGGTCTGGGGCCAACGTCCTGACTTTC.

This chain uses TRBV11-2 with TRBJ2-5, with D possibly being TRBD1 or TRBD2 (6 bases each). Germline CDR1 reads SGHAT; CDR2 reads FQNNGV. V was cut by 4 bases and J by 5 bases, with 20 bases left in between. The CDR3 has 16 residues. The CDR3 DNA reads TGTGCCAGCAGCTCCGCTCCGGGGGCCGTCCGTGAGACCCAGTACTTC. Protein: CASSSAPGAVRETQYF.

J is TRBJ2-2 and V is TRBV6-1; D might be TRBD1 (5 bases). The CDR3 contains 14 residues. V lost 8 bases to trimming and J lost 1 base, with 11 bases between them. The germline V gene has CDR1 MNHNS and CDR2 SASEGT. CDR3 DNA sequence: TGTGCCAGCCTCCCGACAGTGAACACCGGGGAGCTGTTTTTT. It translates to CASLPTVNTGELFF.

V usage is TRBV29-1 and J usage is TRBJ1-1; D gene uncertain. CDR3 length: 11 residues. With 0 bases removed from V and 10 bases from J, the gap between germline ends came to 9 bases. Germline V lookup: CDR1 SQVTM, CDR2 ANQGSEA. For the CDR3, the DNA is TGCAGCGTTGAAGATCCGGGTTCAGCTTTCTTT. Translation gives CSVEDPGSAFF.

This sequence joins TRBV19 and TRBJ1-4, with TRBD1 as a possible D gene (6 bases). Trimming cost V 3 bases and J 4 bases, with 9 bases left between them. Germline-derived CDR1 and CDR2 are LNHDA and SQIVND (reference sequence). This CDR3 comprises 14 residues. This chain's CDR3 is CASSIRQVNEKLFF. The CDR3 bases are TGTGCCAGTAGTATTCGACAGGTTAATGAAAAACTGTTTTTT.

The genes are TRBV20-1 and TRBJ2-1, with TRBD2 as a possible D gene (5 bases). Germline values: CDR1 DFQATT, CDR2 SNEGSKA (reference sequence). V shed 1 base and J shed 7 bases, with 11 bases lying between them. The CDR3 is 13 amino acids. CDR3 sequence: CSARGVALNEQFF. The CDR3 DNA reads as TGCAGTGCTAGAGGGGTAGCGCTGAATGAGCAGTTCTTC.

This chain uses TRBV12-3 or TRBV12-4 with TRBJ2-2; 11 bases agree with TRBD1. This CDR3 has 15 amino acids. V dropped 6 bases and J dropped 5; count of bases not matched to a gene: 5. CDR3 coding DNA: TGTGCCAGCAGCCGCGGGACAGGGGGAACCGGGGAGCTGTTTTTT. It yields the protein CASSRGTGGTGELFF.

The chain carries TRBV5-1 and TRBJ2-1; 12 nucleotides match TRBD1. V was clipped by 4 bases and J by 8 bases; unmatched bases: 13. Germline loops: CDR1 SGHRS, CDR2 YFSETQ. CDR3 length equals 17 residues. CDR3: CASSLTAGTGGMDEQFF. CDR3 bases: TGCGCCAGCAGCCTCACCGCGGGGACAGGGGGCATGGATGAGCAGTTCTTC.

This chain uses TRBV20-1 with TRBJ2-2; D gene ambiguous. Germline CDR1 is DFQATT and CDR2 is SNEGSKA (reference sequence). CDR3 length equals 12 residues. Trimming stripped 4 bases from V and 2 bases from J, with 5 bases between. The CDR3 here is CSATKNTGELFF. As DNA, the CDR3 is TGCAGTGCTACCAAAAACACCGGGGAGCTGTTTTTT.

This rearrangement joins TRBV9 to TRBJ2-2, with D unclear. Trimming shortened V by 2 bases and J by 6 bases, and 11 bases separated the two germline ends. The germline CDR1 and CDR2 sequences are SGDLS and YYNGEE. The CDR3 covers 14 residues. The CDR3 region is CASSVPSRAGELFF. CDR3 nucleotides: TGTGCCAGCAGCGTTCCTAGTAGGGCCGGGGAGCTGTTTTTT.

The rearrangement uses TRBV18 and TRBJ1-1, with a possible D match to TRBD1 (5 bases). Germline V lookup: CDR1 KGHSH, CDR2 LQKENI. Trimming removed 6 bases from V and 1 base from J, with 12 bases in between. The CDR3 consists of 14 residues. The CDR3 spells CASSPRRGNTEAFF. Written as DNA, the CDR3 is TGTGCCAGCTCTCCGAGGAGGGGGAACACTGAAGCTTTCTTT.

The chain carries TRBV4-2 and TRBJ2-3, with 10 bases fitting TRBD2. V was clipped by 5 bases and J by 5 bases; unmatched bases: 10. Germline V lookup: CDR1 LGHNA, CDR2 YNFKEQ. The CDR3 loop spans 16 amino acids. Here the CDR3 reads CASSALIAGGGDTQYF. In DNA form, the CDR3 reads TGTGCCAGCAGCGCCTTGATAGCGGGGGGTGGAGATACGCAGTATTTT.

This sequence joins TRBV7-9 and TRBJ1-4, with D unclear. Deletions cut 3 bases from V and 4 bases from J, with 6 bases between. The CDR3 has 13 residues. The germline V gene has CDR1 SEHNR and CDR2 FQNEAQ (reference sequence). CDR3 in amino acids: CASSFENNEKLFF. The CDR3 coding sequence is TGTGCCAGCAGCTTTGAGAATAATGAAAAACTGTTTTTT.

The V call is TRBV19, the J call TRBJ1-5; D is unclear. Germline loops: CDR1 LNHDA, CDR2 SQIVND (reference sequence). The CDR3 loop spans 17 amino acids. V was pared by 2 bases and J by 1 base, with 15 bases between. The CDR3 DNA sequence: TGTGCCAGTAGTATATCCTCCGACGGGATCAGCAATCAGCCCCAGCATTTT. Protein product: CASSISSDGISNQPQHF. Full variable domain (remainder filled in from reference TRBV19 and TRBJ1-5): DGGITQSPKYLFRKEGQNVTLSCEQNLNHDAMYWYRQDPGQGLRLIYYSQIVNDFQKGDIAEGYSVSREKKESFPLTVTSAQKNPTAFYLCASSISSDGISNQPQHFGDGTRLSIL.

V is TRBV6-6 and J is TRBJ1-1, with no clear D. CDR1 MNHNY and CDR2 SVGAGI come from the germline V gene (reference sequence). V gave up 6 bases and J gave up 2 bases, with 10 bases separating them. This CDR3 region has 13 residues. The CDR3: CASSRPRNTEAFF. DNA for the CDR3: TGTGCCAGCAGCCGTCCTAGAAACACTGAAGCTTTCTTT.

This clonotype was observed once. The chain employs TRBV9 and TRBJ2-6; D call uncertain. The CDR3 consists of 12 residues. V lost 6 bases and J lost 4, with 5 bases in between. Germline V gene lookup returns CDR1 SGDLS and CDR2 YYNGEE. Here the CDR3 reads CASKPGANVLTF. The CDR3 DNA is TGTGCCAGCAAACCCGGGGCCAACGTCCTGACTTTC.